The rows below give T cell receptor beta chains drawn from one sample of a study of long-term antiretroviral therapy in people with HIV. Data came from immunoSEQ multiplex PCR; TCRdb stores just in-frame clones and leaves some out. The sample has fewer than 25,000 clones; 85% to 95% are singletons. The material was unsorted PBMCs, obtained around 4.7 years after starting antiretroviral therapy. These receptors were taken from a woman aged 50 to 60 with HIV. CDR3s include the opening cysteine and the closing phenylalanine or tryptophan. Each record gives: D gene, clone size, J gene, V gene, CDR3 protein, CDR3 DNA. D genes are given only for firm matches. Size values are once, few and many counts, or a class for expanded clones, and some rows have none.

>NA|NA|TRBJ2-1|TRBV6-4
CASSSSSYNEQFF
TGTGCCAGCAGTTCTAGTTCCTACAATGAGCAGTTCTTC
>NA|NA|TRBJ1-1|TRBV25-1
CASSENVGRAFF
TGTGCCAGCAGTGAAAACGTAGGGCGAGCTTTCTTT
>NA|NA|TRBJ1-1|TRBV19
CASSLSGNAEAFF
TGTGCCAGTAGTCTATCGGGAAACGCTGAAGCTTTCTTT
>TRBD1|NA|TRBJ2-7|TRBV19
CASSRKTGWVSYEQYF
TGTGCCAGTAGTAGGAAGACAGGGTGGGTCTCCTACGAGCAGTACTTC
>TRBD1|NA|TRBJ2-7|TRBV2
CASSSGTGPYEQYF
TGTGCCAGCAGTTCCGGGACAGGGCCCTACGAGCAGTACTTC
>TRBD1|NA|TRBJ2-7|TRBV10-3
CAISGKTGVGIYEQYF
TGTGCCATCAGTGGGAAGACAGGGGTTGGGATCTACGAGCAGTACTTC
>NA|once|TRBJ2-3|TRBV2
CASSDRGQVAPAPHTQYF
TGTGCCAGCAGTGACCGGGGGCAAGTGGCCCCCGCCCCGCATACGCAGTATTTT
>NA|NA|TRBJ2-7|TRBV2
CASSEQGYEQYF
TGTGCCAGCAGTGAACAGGGCTACGAGCAGTACTTC
>NA|NA|TRBJ2-2|TRBV11-2
CASSLDSGAGRAGELFF
TGTGCCAGCAGCTTAGATTCAGGGGCGGGACGGGCCGGGGAGCTGTTTTTT
>TRBD1|once|TRBJ2-4|TRBV5-6
CASLWTGENIQYF
TGTGCCAGCTTATGGACAGGGGAAAACATTCAGTACTTC
>NA|NA|TRBJ2-7|TRBV6-1
CASSGLVGYEQYF
TGTGCCAGCAGTGGTTTGGTAGGGTACGAGCAGTACTTC
>TRBD1|NA|TRBJ2-3|TRBV4-3
CASSPRTGVGTDTQYF
TGCGCCAGCAGCCCTAGGACAGGGGTGGGCACAGATACGCAGTATTTT
>NA|NA|TRBJ2-1|TRBV7-2
CASSLSQYEQFF
TGTGCCAGCAGCCTTTCACAATATGAGCAGTTCTTC
>TRBD1|NA|TRBJ2-7|TRBV10-3
CAISQTGYEQYF
TGTGCCATCAGTCAGACAGGGTACGAGCAGTACTTC
>NA|NA|TRBJ1-1|TRBV7-8
CASSFLRGPYTEAFF
TGTGCCAGCAGCTTCCTCAGGGGCCCTTACACTGAAGCTTTCTTT
>NA|NA|TRBJ2-7|TRBV6-5
CASSYGGTGINEQYF
TGTGCCAGCAGTTACGGGGGAACAGGGATCAACGAGCAGTACTTC
>TRBD1|NA|TRBJ1-2|TRBV5-1
CASSEGTGVYGYTF
TGCGCCAGCAGCGAAGGGACAGGGGTCTATGGCTACACCTTC
>NA|NA|TRBJ2-7|TRBV21-1
CASSKALGVAGDVYEQYF
TGTGCCAGCAGCAAAGCGCTAGGTGTTGCAGGTGACGTCTACGAGCAGTACTTC
>TRBD2|NA|TRBJ2-7|TRBV2
CATAGLGGEQYF
TGTGCCACCGCGGGACTAGGGGGCGAGCAGTACTTC
>NA|NA|TRBJ2-5|TRBV7-9
CASSYGPDSQETQYF
TGTGCCAGCAGCTACGGACCGGACTCTCAAGAGACCCAGTACTTC
>NA|NA|TRBJ1-1|TRBV5-4
CASSFGGGNTEAFF
TGTGCCAGCAGCTTTGGAGGGGGGAACACTGAAGCTTTCTTT
>NA|NA|TRBJ1-1|TRBV10-2
CASSEAATEAFF
TGCGCCAGCAGTGAGGCGGCCACTGAAGCTTTCTTT
>NA|NA|TRBJ2-1|TRBV6-5
CASSSGGTVINEQFF
TGTGCCAGCAGCTCCGGAGGGACAGTCATCAATGAGCAGTTCTTC
>NA|NA|TRBJ2-7|TRBV5-6
CASSAPTLSYEQYF
TGTGCCAGCAGCGCCCCTACGCTCTCCTACGAGCAGTACTTC
>NA|NA|TRBJ1-5|TRBV18
CASSPPGNNQPQHF
TGTGCCAGCTCACCCCCGGGGAACAATCAGCCCCAGCATTTT
>NA|NA|TRBJ2-7|TRBV27
CASSLKREIGYEQYF
TGTGCCAGCAGTTTGAAACGGGAGATAGGATACGAGCAGTACTTC
>TRBD2|NA|TRBJ2-5|TRBV9
CASSDGTSGAETQYF
TGTGCCAGCAGCGACGGGACTAGCGGGGCGGAGACCCAGTACTTC
>NA|NA|TRBJ2-7|TRBV6-1
CASSEGYYEQYF
TGTGCCAGCAGTGAAGGGTACTACGAGCAGTACTTC
>NA|NA|TRBJ2-7|TRBV7-8
CASSLGQPPSYEQYF
TGTGCCAGCAGCTTAGGGCAGCCACCCTCCTACGAGCAGTACTTC
>TRBD2|once|TRBJ2-3|TRBV5-5
CASSYIAGEVKDTQYF
TGTGCCAGCAGCTATATTGCGGGAGAGGTGAAAGATACGCAGTATTTT
>TRBD2|once|TRBJ2-1|TRBV28
CASEYLAGGYNEQFF
TGTGCCAGCGAATACCTAGCGGGGGGATACAATGAGCAGTTCTTC
>TRBD2|NA|TRBJ2-3|TRBV5-1
CASSLLAGADTQYF
TGCGCCAGCAGCTTACTAGCGGGAGCAGATACGCAGTATTTT
>NA|NA|TRBJ2-2|TRBV6-1
CASSGDRSYTGELFF
TGTGCCAGCAGTGGCGACAGGAGTTACACCGGGGAGCTGTTTTTT
>NA|NA|TRBJ2-6|TRBV19
CATTQTSSGANVLTF
TGTGCCACCACTCAGACTAGCTCTGGGGCCAACGTCCTGACTTTC
>NA|NA|TRBJ2-7|TRBV6-5
CASSYGSTGFGEQYF
TGTGCCAGCAGTTACGGATCAACAGGGTTCGGCGAGCAGTACTTC
>TRBD2|NA|TRBJ2-1|TRBV7-8
CASSPSGISYNEQFF
TGTGCCAGCAGCCCTAGCGGAATCTCCTACAATGAGCAGTTCTTC
>TRBD1|NA|TRBJ2-6|TRBV19
CASSIITGTGVFGANVLTF
TGTGCCAGTAGCATCATTACCGGGACAGGGGTGTTTGGGGCCAACGTCCTGACTTTC
>NA|once|TRBJ1-2|TRBV7-8
CASSLMSAEINYGYTF
TGTGCCAGCAGCTTAATGTCGGCAGAGATAAACTATGGCTACACCTTC
>TRBD2|NA|TRBJ2-3|TRBV5-4
CASSGGLAGGADTQYF
TGTGCCAGCAGCGGCGGACTAGCGGGAGGGGCAGATACGCAGTATTTT
>TRBD1|NA|TRBJ2-7|TRBV6-1
CASISGTAQSYEQYF
TGTGCCAGCATCTCCGGGACAGCACAATCCTACGAGCAGTACTTC
>TRBD1|NA|TRBJ2-2|TRBV9
CASSNRQGVNTGELFF
TGTGCCAGCAGCAATCGACAGGGGGTGAACACCGGGGAGCTGTTTTTT
>NA|NA|TRBJ2-1|TRBV20-1
CSASEAHEQFF
TGCAGTGCTAGTGAGGCGCATGAGCAGTTCTTC
>NA|once|TRBJ2-3|TRBV7-2
CASSPPGNTQYF
TGTGCCAGCAGCCCGCCGGGGAATACGCAGTATTTT
>NA|NA|TRBJ2-3|TRBV10-3
CAISELGGTDTQYF
TGTGCCATCAGTGAGCTGGGTGGCACAGATACGCAGTATTTT
>TRBD1|NA|TRBJ1-1|TRBV19
CASSTPGQLSEAFF
TGTGCCAGTAGTACTCCGGGACAGCTCTCTGAAGCTTTCTTT
>TRBD1|NA|TRBJ1-5|TRBV7-2
CASSRGGQGAVQPQHF
TGTGCCAGCAGCCGCGGGGGACAGGGGGCGGTTCAGCCCCAGCATTTT
>NA|NA|TRBJ2-7|TRBV5-1
CASSLDGTMAYEQYF
TGCGCCAGCAGCTTGGACGGGACGATGGCCTACGAGCAGTACTTC
>NA|NA|TRBJ2-1|TRBV5-1
CASSLSPSNNEQFF
TGCGCCAGCAGCTTGTCACCCAGCAACAATGAGCAGTTCTTC
>TRBD2|NA|TRBJ2-7|TRBV6-5
CASSRTSGAPYEQYF
TGTGCCAGCAGCAGGACTAGCGGGGCCCCCTACGAGCAGTACTTC